Following are 7 T cell receptor beta chains from one sample sequenced in a study of blood T cell repertoires in COVID-19. TCRdb keeps only in-frame clones here, not all; method: immunoSEQ multiplex PCR. The sample includes around 180,000 clones, roughly four fifths seen only once; the top ten take 6% to 8.5%. Sequencing was performed on peripheral blood. These receptors all stem from a human donor in a cohort sampled during active COVID-19.

This clone occurred a few times. The chain employs TRBV6-5 and TRBJ2-7; D possibly corresponds to TRBD1 (6 bases). Between the trimmed V and J ends, which lost 0 bases and 9 bases, there was a span of 9 bases. CDR1 MNHEY and CDR2 SVGAGI come from the germline V gene. This CDR3 is 12 amino acids long. CDR3 region: CASSYSRGRQYF. Written as DNA, the CDR3 is TGTGCCAGCAGTTACTCGAGGGGGAGGCAGTACTTC.

The rearrangement links TRBV4-1 to TRBJ2-7; 7 bases agree with TRBD1. The junction had 6 bases not matched to a gene; V was cut back by 0 bases and J by 4 bases. This CDR3 is built from 15 residues. Germline V gene lookup returns CDR1 MGHRA and CDR2 YSYEKL. This CDR3 reads CASSQEIAGGYEQYF. The CDR3 DNA follows: TGCGCCAGCAGCCAAGAAATCGCAGGGGGTTACGAGCAGTACTTC.

The chain links TRBV7-2 to TRBJ2-3; 7 positions agree with TRBD1. The junction had 3 bases not matched to a gene; V was cut back by 5 bases and J by 4 bases. Germline loops: CDR1 SGHTA, CDR2 FQGNSA. CDR3 length: 13 amino acids. The CDR3 is CASSPGGSDTQYF. The CDR3 DNA reads TGTGCCAGCAGCCCAGGGGGATCAGATACGCAGTATTTT. The entire variable domain, with the rest obtained from reference TRBV7-2 and TRBJ2-3, is as follows: GAGVSQSPSNKVTEKGKDVELRCDPISGHTALYWYRQSLGQGLEFLIYFQGNSAPDKSGLPSDRFSAERTGGSVSTLTIQRTQQEDSAVYLCASSPGGSDTQYFGPGTRLTVL.

The CDR3 DNA is TGTGCCAGCAGAACAGCTAGCGGCTACGAGCAGTACTTC. Translation gives CASRTASGYEQYF. This chain links TRBV12-3 or TRBV12-4 with TRBJ2-7; 7 positions match TRBD2. The CDR3 consists of 13 residues. V was clipped by 6 bases and J by 3 bases; unmatched bases: 5.

This clone was observed a single time. The rearrangement uses TRBV6-5 and TRBJ2-5; weak D call: TRBD2 (7 bases). The CDR3 length is 15 residues. Germline V CDR1 and CDR2: MNHEY, SVGAGI. Trimming cost V 11 bases and J 1 base, with 20 bases left between them. The DNA for the CDR3 is TGTGCCCTGGGGGGGCCCCTGGGGGCCCAAGAGACCCAGTACTTC. Its translation is CALGGPLGAQETQYF.

This chain links TRBV19 with TRBJ2-3, with TRBD1 identical over 7 bases. Trimming at V came to 6 bases and at J to 5 bases, leaving 11 bases not matched to a gene. Germline V lookup: CDR1 LNHDA, CDR2 SQIVND (reference sequence). The CDR3 extends over 15 amino acids. The CDR3 protein is CASSLRDSSRDTQYF. The DNA of the CDR3 is TGTGCCAGTAGCCTCCGGGACAGCTCCCGAGATACGCAGTATTTT.

This clone showed up just once. This chain connects TRBV20-1 to TRBJ2-7; 8 bases map to TRBD1. The CDR3 is 11 residues long. Germline V gene sequence: CDR1 DFQATT, CDR2 SNEGSKA (reference sequence). The CDR3 DNA reads TGCAGGGCCAAGACAGGGGACGAGCAGTACTTC. This encodes CRAKTGDEQYF.